Shown below are 12 T cell receptor beta chains from a single sample sequenced in a study of regulatory T cells in long-lasting Graves disease. As for time point: newly diagnosed GD, antithyroid drugs for less than 3 months. Extracted PBMC RNA gave rise to the TCR library. Assembly of TCR beta libraries relied on iRepertoire HTBI primers together with Arm-PCR of CDR3 regions. From the multiplex PCR reads, TCRdb called clonotypes with MiXCR, one entry per CDR3 protein. The sample has about 540,000 distinct CDR3 sequences; approximately 12% are singletons. These data were also filed under a second study, of T cells in Graves' hyperthyroidism and ophthalmopathy.

This material consisted of peripheral blood mononuclear cells (PBMCs), taken at new diagnosis, from a patient treated with antithyroid drugs. These receptors were obtained from a man in his thirties or forties with Graves disease.

This clonotype was picked up many times. V and J are TRBV10-3 and TRBJ2-2; 8 positions agree with TRBD2. The germline V gene encodes CDR1 ENHRY and CDR2 SYGVKD. This CDR3 spans 18 amino acids. V gave up 0 bases and J gave up 9 bases; unmatched junction bases: 15. The CDR3 region has the DNA TGTGCCATCAGTGAGTCCGTATCTAGCGGGTCTATAGGCCGGGAGCTGTTTTTT. Translation gives CAISESVSSGSIGRELFF.

About this clonotype: One base separates it from a far larger clone, so it is likely a read error. The J gene is TRBJ2-1, the V gene TRBV27; 10 positions match TRBD1. CDR3 size: 16 residues. Per the germline V gene, CDR1 is MNHEY and CDR2 is SMNVEV (reference sequence). The CDR3, as DNA: TGTGCCAGCAGTCCCTCCCGGACAGGGGGGAGGGAGACCCAGCACTTC. It is translated as CASSPSRTGGRETQHF.

This clonotype was counted between two and nine times. This sequence joins TRBV7-9 and TRBJ1-1; TRBD1 is a possible D gene (6 bases). The CDR3 sequence is 14 residues long. The germline gives CDR1 SEHNR, CDR2 FQNEAQ (reference sequence). Trimming took 5 bases from V and 6 from J, leaving 16 bases between them. The DNA for the CDR3 is TGTGCCAGCAGCCCAACAGGGATTGGGGCTGAAGCTTTCTTT. The encoded protein is CASSPTGIGAEAFF. The full variable domain, rest sourced from reference TRBV7-9 and TRBJ1-1, is DTGVSQNPRHKITKRGQNVTFRCDPISEHNRLYWYRQTLGQGPEFLTYFQNEAQLEKSRLLSDRFSAERPKGSFSTLEIQRTEQGDSAMYLCASSPTGIGAEAFFGQGTRLTVV.

This chain joins TRBV30 and TRBJ2-1, with a tentative D call TRBD2 (6 bases). V gave up 2 bases and J gave up 7 bases, with 24 bases separating them. This CDR3 spans 17 amino acids. Germline V gene sequence: CDR1 GTSNPN, CDR2 SVGIG (reference sequence). CDR3 region: CAWSTNSVGGLGNEQFF. CDR3 bases: TGTGCCTGGAGTACCAACAGCGTGGGGGGTTTGGGTAATGAGCAGTTCTTC. Full variable domain (rest looked up from reference TRBV30 and TRBJ2-1): SQTIHQWPATLVQPVGSPLSLECTVEGTSNPNLYWYRQAAGRGLQLLFYSVGIGQISSEVPQNLSASRPQDRQFILSSKKLLLSDSGFYLCAWSTNSVGGLGNEQFFGPGTRLTVL.

This clonotype occurred a few times. The V and J genes are TRBV7-9 and TRBJ1-1; 11 nucleotides match TRBD1. The V gene's germline CDR1 is SEHNR and CDR2 FQNEAQ (reference sequence). CDR3 length equals 16 residues. V lost 4 bases to trimming and J lost 7 bases; unmatched junction nucleotides: 11. The CDR3 DNA sequence: TGTGCCAGCAGCTGGACAGGGGGCCCGGTAGGTGGTGAAGCTTTCTTT. Protein sequence: CASSWTGGPVGGEAFF.

This clonotype was seen repeatedly, ten times or more. The chain couples TRBV5-1 to TRBJ1-1; the match to TRBD1 covers 7 bases. The germline gives CDR1 SGHRS, CDR2 YFSETQ. CDR3 length: 14 amino acids. V dropped 2 bases and J dropped 1; count of bases not matched to a gene: 2. The chain's CDR3 is CASSLAGGNTEAFF. As DNA, the CDR3 is TGCGCCAGCAGCTTAGCAGGGGGGAACACTGAAGCTTTCTTT.

This sequence joins TRBV19 and TRBJ2-1, with 9 bases fitting TRBD2. The CDR3 contains 18 residues. V gave up 0 bases and J gave up 7 bases; unmatched junction bases: 13. Germline loops: CDR1 LNHDA, CDR2 SQIVND (reference sequence). The CDR3 is CASSIDHSGSSFRNEQFF. The CDR3 DNA follows: TGTGCCAGTAGTATAGACCATAGCGGGAGTTCTTTTCGGAATGAGCAGTTCTTC.

The chain uses TRBV12-5 and TRBJ2-7; D unclear. CDR3 length equals 13 residues. Germline CDR1 reads LGHNT; CDR2 reads FRNRAP. Trimming took off 1 base at V and 2 bases at J, with 6 bases between the two ends. CDR3 loop: CASGLDPAYEQYF. Here the CDR3 DNA reads TGTGCTAGTGGTTTGGACCCTGCCTACGAGCAGTACTTC.

This clonotype was seen repeatedly, ten times or more. The CDR3 loop is CASSPGGGETQYF. CDR3 DNA sequence: TGTGCCAGCAGCCCCGGAGGGGGGGAGACCCAGTACTTC. The gene calls are TRBV7-9 and TRBJ2-5; D is tentatively TRBD1 or TRBD2 (6 bases each). The CDR3 has 13 amino acids. Trimming shortened V by 5 bases and J by 5 bases, and 12 bases separated the two germline ends. Germline lookup yields CDR1 SEHNR and CDR2 FQNEAQ (reference sequence).

Only a few counts were recorded for this clonotype. The chain joins TRBV19 to TRBJ2-7; 11 nucleotides agree with TRBD1. Per the germline V gene, CDR1 is LNHDA and CDR2 is SQIVND (reference sequence). V gave up 3 bases and J gave up 3 bases; unmatched junction bases: 4. This CDR3 has 15 amino acids. CDR3 amino acids: CASSIGGTGGYEQYF. CDR3 DNA sequence: TGTGCCAGTAGTATTGGGGGGACAGGGGGCTACGAGCAGTACTTC.

This clonotype was seen repeatedly, ten times or more. The genes are TRBV28 and TRBJ2-1, with 8 nucleotides matching TRBD2. Per the germline V gene, CDR1 is MDHEN and CDR2 is SYDVKM. The CDR3 has 15 residues. V was clipped by 10 bases and J by 0 bases; unmatched bases: 8. The CDR3 sequence is CATHTLAGSYNEQFF. CDR3 coding DNA: TGTGCCACCCATACCCTAGCGGGCTCCTACAATGAGCAGTTCTTC.

This clonotype was recorded many times. The V gene is TRBV6-1, the J gene TRBJ1-1; D is unresolved. CDR1 and CDR2 from the germline V gene are MNHNS and SASEGT. The CDR3 covers 11 residues. Trimming cost V 4 bases and J 2 bases, with 2 bases left between them. Here the CDR3 DNA reads TGTGCCAGCAGTGTTAACACTGAAGCTTTCTTT. Its translation is CASSVNTEAFF.